This T cell receptor beta chain was sequenced in a study of vaccination and CD4 T cells after COVID-19. With respect to this clonotype: Its target is unknown.

Per the germline V gene, CDR1 is SGHNT and CDR2 is YYREEE (reference sequence). The CDR3 consists of 14 residues. V was pared by 2 bases and J by 1 base, with 9 bases between. Described treatment: approximately nine-day PBMC culture with coronavirus spike peptide pools or control peptides (ViraFEST assay). Oncomine TCR Beta short-read sequencing was applied to DNA from cultured CD4+ T cells. Via MiXCR, TCRdb re-called the PCR reads, giving one row per CDR3 protein. This table has roughly 12,000 distinct CDR3 sequences, around 64% appearing once. This rearrangement joins TRBV5-4 to TRBJ1-1; D remains unclear. The TCR was taken from a human donor who had recovered from COVID-19. The sequencing used CD4+ T cells from blood, cultured in vitro, collected before SARS-CoV-2 vaccination. This CDR3 is CASSLKLQNTEAFF. The CDR3 DNA reads as TGTGCCAGCAGCTTAAAGCTCCAGAACACTGAAGCTTTCTTT. Using reference TRBV5-4 and TRBJ1-1 for the parts outside the CDR3, the full variable domain is ETGVTQSPTHLIKTRGQQVTLRCSSQSGHNTVSWYQQALGQGPQFIFQYYREEENGRGNFPPRFSGLQFPNYSSELNVNALELDDSALYLCASSLKLQNTEAFFGQGTRLTVV.